The clone carrying this T cell receptor beta chain was counted between two and nine times. Through a sample-barcoded 5' primer and a J-beta primer mix, a second PCR was run for roughly 6 to 11 cycles. TCRdb redid the calling of the 5' RACE reads with MiXCR, one entry per CDR3 protein. Among around 800,000 distinct CDR3 sequences listed, about a quarter were seen once. This sample was included in a study of blood T cells in healthy people across ages. Germline V gene lookup returns CDR1 SGHAT and CDR2 FQNNGV. The CDR3 spans 15 residues. Trimming took off 5 bases at V and 6 bases at J, with 18 bases between the two ends. These data were likewise used in another study, on T cells of mothers and their children. That work contributes: Material was donated by three healthy Caucasian mothers and their six children.

The sample taken for sequencing was blood. The chain is built from TRBV11-2 and TRBJ2-3, with D perhaps TRBD1 (6 bases). This receptor was taken from a boy between 10 and 17 years old in good health. CDR3 in amino acids: CASSPLGQRRDTQYF. The CDR3 DNA reads as TGTGCCAGCAGCCCACTCGGACAGAGGCGGGATACGCAGTATTTT.